The entry below gives a single T cell receptor beta chain sequence along with its context. Its antigen is not identified. Time point defined: persistent/refractory GD, antithyroid drugs over 5 years with positive TRAb. PBMCs provided the RNA from which the TCR library was made. This CDR3 is built from 15 residues. V gave up 4 bases and J gave up 4 bases; unmatched junction bases: 6. From germline, CDR1 is SQVTM and CDR2 ANQGSEA. The source of the sample is a study of regulatory T cells in long-lasting Graves disease. Looking at the study overall: Positivity for TSH receptor antibodies plus over 5 years of antithyroid drugs meant persistent Graves' disease. General study points: Persistent Graves' patients possessed reduced TCR diversity relative to recently diagnosed ones. Persistent disease favored TRBV28, TRBJ1-2 and TRBJ2-5. With some 2,700 shared public clonotypes, persistent patients exceeded new patients, who shared roughly 920.

Assembly of TCR beta libraries relied on iRepertoire HTBI primers together with Arm-PCR of CDR3 regions. TCRdb redid the calling of the multiplex PCR reads with MiXCR, one entry per CDR3 protein. The sample consists of roughly 400,000 distinct CDR3 sequences, around 20% of them appearing once. This receptor was identified in a female donor with Graves disease. The chain joins TRBV29-1 to TRBJ2-7; 14 nucleotides align to TRBD2. The sample in question was peripheral blood mononuclear cells (PBMCs), obtained when the disease was refractory, from a patient treated with antithyroid drugs. For the CDR3, the DNA is TGCAGCGTTGCCCAAGGACTAGCGGGAGGTTACGAGCAGTACTTC. Translated: CSVAQGLAGGYEQYF.